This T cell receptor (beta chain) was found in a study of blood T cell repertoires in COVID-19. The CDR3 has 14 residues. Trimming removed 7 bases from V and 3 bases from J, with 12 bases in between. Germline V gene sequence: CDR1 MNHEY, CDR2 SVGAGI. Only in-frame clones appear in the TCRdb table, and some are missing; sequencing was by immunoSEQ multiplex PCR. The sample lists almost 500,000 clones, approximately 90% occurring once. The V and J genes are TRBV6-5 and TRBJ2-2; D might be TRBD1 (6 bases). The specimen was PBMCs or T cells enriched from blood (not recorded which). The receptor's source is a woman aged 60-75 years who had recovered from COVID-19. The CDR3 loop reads CASIRAGDTGELFF. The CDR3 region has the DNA TGTGCCAGCATCCGGGCAGGGGACACCGGGGAGCTGTTTTTT.